This T cell receptor beta chain was profiled in a study of T cells after yellow fever vaccination. Study at large: SMART-Seq v4 Ultra Low Input handled preparation of low-cell-number fractions. Study conclusions and caveats: There was a possibility that FACS-sorted repertoires contained abundant clonotypes contaminating from the bulk population. Booster sampling recovered most clones from primary vaccination (roughly 96% CD4, around 88% CD8).

On this clonotype itself: Antigen specificity is unknown.

Losses at the gene ends were 6 bases for V and 7 bases for J; bases not matched to a gene: 6. CDR1 MNHNY and CDR2 SVGAGI come from the germline V gene (reference sequence). This CDR3 has 12 amino acids. A single record per CDR3 protein comes from TCRdb applying MiXCR to the 5' RACE reads. The data hold over 200,000 distinct CDR3 sequences, with more than 6.5% observed a single time. Sequenced here: CD4+ T cells sorted from PBMCs, sampled on the day of the yellow fever booster vaccination. The chain is built from TRBV6-6 and TRBJ2-7, with 7 bases that match TRBD2. The sequence derives from a man in his thirties or forties who received the YFV17D yellow fever vaccine. The CDR3 DNA reads TGTGCCAGCAGAACCCGGGGAGGGGAGCAGTACTTC. This sequence encodes CASRTRGGEQYF.